The 8 T cell receptor beta chains below come from one sample, sequenced in a study of shared clonotypes between healthy human individuals. Data came from immunoSEQ multiplex PCR; TCRdb stores just in-frame clones and leaves some out. This table holds 950,000 to 1,300,000 clones, 65% to 75% found once. Sequenced input: memory CD4+ T cells sorted from blood. Subset reported: CD45RA-negative fraction. The receptors shown here come from a man aged 18 to 29 in good health.

The CDR3 here is CASSVGAESNQPQHF. CDR3 in DNA: TGTGCCAGCAGCGTAGGGGCAGAGAGCAATCAGCCCCAGCATTTT. The chain recombines TRBV9 with TRBJ1-5; no definite D call. CDR1 and CDR2 from the germline V gene are SGDLS and YYNGEE. This CDR3 has 15 residues. Trimming shortened V by 0 bases and J by 1 base, and 8 bases separated the two germline ends.

J is TRBJ2-2 and V is TRBV4-3, with D possibly matching TRBD1 (5 bases). Trimming stripped 0 bases from V and 3 bases from J, with 14 bases between. CDR3 length equals 17 residues. The germline V gene encodes CDR1 LGHNA and CDR2 YSLEER. The CDR3 region is CASSQEVAGHYTGELFF. CDR3 in DNA: TGCGCCAGCAGCCAAGAGGTAGCAGGACATTACACCGGGGAGCTGTTTTTT.

This chain links TRBV29-1 with TRBJ2-1; 7 nucleotides line up with TRBD2. The CDR3 is made up of 13 amino acids. J gave up 13 bases and V 6 bases, and 15 bases lay outside the gene matches. Germline loops: CDR1 SQVTM, CDR2 ANQGSEA. The CDR3 DNA reads as TGCAGCGTGACCTTCATGGGCGGGGGAAACCAGTTCTTC. Translation: CSVTFMGGGNQFF.

The V and J genes are TRBV5-1 and TRBJ1-4, with a tentative D call TRBD1 (6 bases). CDR3 length equals 16 residues. From germline, CDR1 is SGHRS and CDR2 YFSETQ. V was cut by 0 bases and J by 3 bases, with 12 bases left in between. CDR3 sequence (DNA): TGCGCCAGCAGCTTGGTTTACAGGGAACCTAATGAAAAACTGTTTTTT. As protein: CASSLVYREPNEKLFF.

The V call is TRBV10-2, the J call TRBJ2-5; 12 positions agree with TRBD2. The CDR3 sequence is 15 residues long. CDR1 is WSHSY, CDR2 SAAADI, per germline. Trimming cost V 5 bases and J 2 bases; bases outside gene matches: 3. The CDR3, as DNA: TGCGCCAGCAGTCTAACTAGCGGGGGGCAAGAGACCCAGTACTTC. It yields the protein CASSLTSGGQETQYF.

This clone was counted a few times. The chain carries TRBV5-6 and TRBJ1-6, with D perhaps matching TRBD1 (6 bases). This CDR3 spans 14 amino acids. Germline assignment: CDR1 SGHDT and CDR2 YYEEEE. Trimming removed 2 bases at V and 12 bases at J, with 15 bases between. DNA of the CDR3: TGTGCCAGCAGCTTCGAACAGGGCCCAAGACCCCTCCACTTT. Translating gives CASSFEQGPRPLHF.

The gene calls are TRBV7-8 and TRBJ1-5; no firm D call. V lost 3 bases and J 7 bases, leaving 10 bases between the germline ends. Germline CDR1 and CDR2: SGHVS and FQNEAQ. The CDR3 runs to 13 residues. Here the CDR3 DNA reads TGTGCCAGCAGCTTTAACGTAGGGCAGCCCCAGCATTTT. It specifies CASSFNVGQPQHF.

The rearrangement uses TRBV27 and TRBJ1-6, with 8 bases aligning to TRBD1. V lost 3 bases, J lost 8 bases, and 6 bases stayed unmatched. The CDR3 runs 15 residues. Germline CDR1 is MNHEY and CDR2 is SMNVEV (reference sequence). The CDR3 reads CASSLIGQGYSPLHF. The CDR3 DNA is TGTGCCAGCAGTTTGATCGGACAGGGATATTCACCCCTCCACTTT.